A single sample is the source of the 5 T cell receptor beta chains below, sequenced in a study of CD4 T cells in relation to SARS-CoV-2 and coronaviruses. Profiled with immunoSEQ multiplex PCR; TCRdb holds only in-frame clones, not every one. The table records about 59,000 clones, roughly 88% of them present only once. CD4+ T cells from unexposed donors were obtained before the COVID-19 pandemic (2011-2018). Sequenced sample: memory CD4+ T cells from PBMCs. Receptors were obtained from a human donor in good health.

The chain links TRBV7-9 to TRBJ1-4; D is uncertain. Trimming left V 2 bases short and J 2 bases short, with 9 bases between. This CDR3 is built from 15 residues. Per germline, CDR1 SEHNR and CDR2 FQNEAQ (reference sequence). CDR3 sequence (DNA): TGTGCCAGCAGCTTAAAAGGCACTACTAATGAAAAACTGTTTTTT. It encodes CASSLKGTTNEKLFF.

The chain has TRBV5-6 and TRBJ1-4; 9 bases fit TRBD1. With 4 bases clipped from V and 6 bases from J, the junction kept 10 bases outside the gene matches. The CDR3 contains 16 residues. Germline lookup yields CDR1 SGHDT and CDR2 YYEEEE. The CDR3 bases are TGTGCCAGCAGCAGACCACACAGGGGGCAGGATGAAAAACTGTTTTTT. Protein: CASSRPHRGQDEKLFF.

The chain combines TRBV10-1 with TRBJ2-7; 12 bases agree with TRBD2. V lost 4 bases and J lost 6; bases outside the gene matches: 7. Germline lookup yields CDR1 WNHNN and CDR2 SYGVQD (reference sequence). CDR3 length: 15 residues. The CDR3 bases are TGCGCCAGCAGTGGGTCAACGACTAGCGGGAGCGAGCAGTACTTC. Amino acid sequence: CASSGSTTSGSEQYF.

The J gene is TRBJ2-7, the V gene TRBV6-5; the match to TRBD2 covers 8 bases. The CDR3 runs to 15 residues. After removal of 5 bases from V and 2 bases from J, the junction contained 8 bases not matched to a gene. Looked up from germline, CDR1 is MNHEY and CDR2 is SVGAGI. CDR3 sequence (DNA): TGTGCCAGCAGTCCAGGGGCTAGCGGGCCCTACGAGCAGTACTTC. Protein: CASSPGASGPYEQYF.

The V and J genes are TRBV28 and TRBJ2-5; D is tentatively TRBD1 or TRBD2 (5 bases each). This CDR3 region has 13 residues. Per germline, CDR1 MDHEN and CDR2 SYDVKM. Trimming took off 3 bases at V and 4 bases at J, with 9 bases between the two ends. The CDR3 protein is CASSLGVIETQYF. CDR3 DNA sequence: TGTGCCAGCAGTTTGGGGGTAATAGAGACCCAGTACTTC.